Listed below are T cell receptor beta chains from one sample, sequenced in a study of blood T cell repertoires in COVID-19. The table came from immunoSEQ multiplex PCR; TCRdb's copy has only in-frame clones and leaves some out. The sample shows tens of thousands of clones, approximately 79% of them seen only once. What was sequenced was peripheral blood. Receptors originate from a human donor in a cohort sampled during active COVID-19. Each CDR3 is given with its conserved first and last residue. The D gene is left open where the match is weak. Size is stated for part of the rows, as once, few or many counts, or as a class when the clone is expanded.

NA	TRBV15	NA	TRBJ2-1	CATSRDQGLREQFF	TGTGCCACCAGCAGAGATCAGGGACTGCGCGAGCAGTTCTTC
NA	TRBV30	NA	TRBJ2-5	CAWQGGQETQYF	TGTGCCTGGCAGGGTGGCCAAGAGACCCAGTACTTC
TRBD2	TRBV24-1	NA	TRBJ2-2	CATSDGLAGVKDTGELFF	TGTGCCACCAGTGACGGACTAGCGGGAGTAAAGGACACCGGGGAGCTGTTTTTT
NA	TRBV19	NA	TRBJ2-3	CASSWTVASTDTQYF	TGTGCCAGTAGTTGGACAGTTGCTAGCACAGATACGCAGTATTTT
TRBD1	TRBV7-9	NA	TRBJ2-5	CASSLGAGGETQYF	TGTGCCAGCAGCTTAGGAGCAGGGGGTGAGACCCAGTACTTC
NA	TRBV6-4	NA	TRBJ1-5	CASSGWTATNNQPQHF	TGTGCCAGCAGTGGATGGACAGCTACTAACAATCAGCCCCAGCATTTT
TRBD2	TRBV10-3	NA	TRBJ2-2	CAISYGLAGIGELFF	TGTGCCATCAGTTATGGACTAGCGGGGATCGGGGAGCTGTTTTTT
TRBD2	TRBV20-1	NA	TRBJ2-3	CSASSLADYTDTQYF	TGCAGTGCTAGTTCCCTAGCGGATTACACAGATACGCAGTATTTT
TRBD1	TRBV30	NA	TRBJ2-1	CAWSLTGVTHEQFF	TGTGCCTGGAGCTTGACAGGGGTTACGCATGAGCAGTTCTTC
TRBD2	TRBV24-1	NA	TRBJ2-5	CATQRDLIGRAQETQYF	TGTGCCACTCAGCGGGACCTAATCGGGCGGGCCCAAGAGACCCAGTACTTC
TRBD2	TRBV15	NA	TRBJ2-3	CATSREGWGRDTDTQYF	TGTGCCACCAGCAGAGAGGGGTGGGGGAGGGACACAGATACGCAGTATTTT
NA	TRBV4-3	NA	TRBJ2-1	CASSPWGPGEQFF	TGCGCCAGCAGCCCCTGGGGCCCGGGCGAGCAGTTCTTC
NA	TRBV7-2	NA	TRBJ2-7	CASSSTTGSSYEQYF	TGTGCCAGCAGCTCAACGACGGGAAGCTCCTACGAGCAGTACTTC
NA	TRBV7-8	NA	TRBJ1-2	CASSLAGGAGYGYTF	TGTGCCAGCAGCTTAGCGGGAGGGGCGGGGTATGGCTACACCTTC
TRBD1	TRBV9	few	TRBJ1-1	CASSVQGAVNTEAFF	TGTGCCAGCAGCGTACAGGGGGCCGTGAACACTGAAGCTTTCTTT
NA	TRBV28	NA	TRBJ1-1	CASSLWGREAFF	TGTGCCAGCAGTTTATGGGGGCGTGAAGCTTTCTTT
TRBD1	TRBV7-2	NA	TRBJ1-2	CASSQRTGGLRGYTF	TGTGCCAGCAGCCAGCGTACAGGGGGCTTGAGGGGCTACACCTTC
NA	TRBV9	NA	TRBJ1-4	CASSALGGGIGEKLFF	TGTGCCAGCAGCGCCTTGGGCGGGGGGATTGGGGAAAAACTGTTTTTT
TRBD1	TRBV7-2	NA	TRBJ2-5	CASSLGGGGKTQYF	TGTGCCAGCAGCTTAGGAGGGGGCGGAAAGACCCAGTACTTC
TRBD2	TRBV18	few	TRBJ2-3	CASSPRLAGYGTDTQYF	TGTGCCAGCTCACCACGACTAGCGGGATATGGCACAGATACGCAGTATTTT
NA	TRBV7-8	NA	TRBJ2-3	CASSPYTDTQYF	TGTGCCAGCAGCCCCTACACAGATACGCAGTATTTT
NA	TRBV9	NA	TRBJ2-7	CASSVEEGEGYEQYF	TGTGCCAGCAGCGTAGAGGAGGGAGAGGGGTACGAGCAGTACTTC
NA	TRBV28	NA	TRBJ2-7	CASSPSGEGERSYEQYF	TGTGCCAGCAGTCCTAGTGGGGAAGGGGAAAGGTCCTACGAGCAGTACTTC
TRBD1	TRBV7-6	NA	TRBJ2-1	CASSQGVGASGEQFF	TGTGCCAGCAGTCAGGGGGTCGGTGCCTCGGGTGAGCAGTTCTTC
NA	TRBV6-2/TRBV6-3	few	TRBJ2-7	CASSYGDFYQEIYEQYF	TGTGCCAGCAGTTACGGGGACTTTTACCAGGAGATCTACGAGCAGTACTTC
TRBD1	TRBV7-8	once	TRBJ1-5	CASSLGGQGPPRPQHF	TGTGCCAGCAGCTTAGGGGGACAGGGGCCACCTCGGCCCCAGCATTTT
NA	TRBV4-3	NA	TRBJ2-2	CASSQEEDDTGELFF	TGCGCCAGCAGCCAAGAGGAGGATGACACCGGGGAGCTGTTTTTT
TRBD1	TRBV28	NA	TRBJ2-4	CASSYRDSNIQYF	TGTGCCAGCAGTTACCGGGACAGCAACATTCAGTACTTC
TRBD1	TRBV28	many	TRBJ1-2	CASSLLIRGHWDGYTF	TGTGCCAGCAGTTTACTAATCAGGGGGCACTGGGATGGCTACACCTTC
TRBD2	TRBV7-6	NA	TRBJ2-1	CASSFLAGFSYNEQFF	TGTGCCAGCAGCTTCCTAGCGGGCTTCTCCTACAATGAGCAGTTCTTC
NA	TRBV13	NA	TRBJ1-4	CASSFGGATNEKLFF	TGTGCCAGCAGCTTTGGGGGGGCAACTAATGAAAAACTGTTTTTT
NA	TRBV6-5	NA	TRBJ2-6	CASITQELGANVLTF	TGTGCCAGCATCACTCAGGAACTTGGGGCCAACGTCCTGACTTTC
NA	TRBV4-3	once	TRBJ1-2	CASSQDQGTASYGYTF	TGCGCCAGCAGCCAAGACCAGGGGACGGCCTCCTATGGCTACACCTTC
TRBD2	TRBV10-3	NA	TRBJ2-1	CAISEWTEPGTSASSYNEQFF	TGTGCCATCAGTGAGTGGACAGAGCCCGGGACTAGCGCCAGCTCCTACAATGAGCAGTTCTTC
NA	TRBV19	NA	TRBJ1-2	CATTDRVGSGGYTF	TGTGCCACTACGGACAGAGTGGGTAGTGGGGGCTACACCTTC
NA	TRBV29-1	NA	TRBJ1-1	CSVSPTVAEAFF	TGCAGCGTTTCCCCAACGGTAGCTGAAGCTTTCTTT
NA	TRBV2	NA	TRBJ2-1	CASRVGGHEQFF	TGTGCCAGCCGAGTGGGGGGTCATGAGCAGTTCTTC
NA	TRBV5-1	few	TRBJ1-3	CASSRVVRGGSSGNTIYF	TGCGCCAGCAGTCGAGTAGTCCGCGGCGGGAGCTCTGGAAACACCATATATTTT
NA	TRBV10-3	NA	TRBJ2-7	CASAPTINEQYF	TGTGCCAGCGCTCCGACAATTAACGAGCAGTACTTC
TRBD2	TRBV7-8	NA	TRBJ2-2	CASSLGGLAGGSTGELFF	TGTGCCAGCAGCTTAGGGGGGCTAGCGGGAGGATCCACCGGGGAGCTGTTTTTT
TRBD1	TRBV24-1	few	TRBJ1-2	CATSATGNYGYTF	TGTGCCACCAGTGCGACAGGGAACTATGGCTACACCTTC
TRBD1	TRBV7-9	NA	TRBJ1-1	CASSSKTGNLLEAFF	TGTGCCAGCAGCTCAAAGACAGGGAATTTGCTGGAAGCTTTCTTT
TRBD2	TRBV10-3	few	TRBJ2-7	CAITAGGREQYF	TGTGCCATCACCGCGGGGGGGCGGGAGCAGTACTTC
NA	TRBV21-1	NA	TRBJ1-1	CASSKAIGEGTEAFF	TGTGCCAGCAGCAAAGCGATAGGGGAGGGGACTGAAGCTTTCTTT